This record concerns one T cell receptor (beta chain) sequence. These data are taken from a study of shared T cell receptors in the human thymus. This table comes from immunoSEQ multiplex PCR, and its TCRdb copy is limited to in-frame clones, with some not included. The sample lists hundreds of thousands of clones; approximately 87% were seen once. Per germline, CDR1 LNHNV and CDR2 YYDKDF (reference sequence). The V end lost 0 bases, the J end lost 2 bases, and 8 bases lay between the germline ends. The CDR3 has 15 amino acids. The same data also went into a second study, on human thymus T cells. Per that study: Gene usage for V and J segments appeared biased in thymic and blood repertoires. Related reports documented highly overlapping thymic repertoires among unrelated individuals.

This chain links TRBV15 with TRBJ1-3, with no clear D. This TCR came from a boy in the first two years of life with a congenital heart defect. The sequenced sample consisted of thymocytes. CDR3 amino acids: CATSRERKTGNTIYF. The CDR3 nucleotides are TGTGCCACCAGCAGAGAGCGGAAGACTGGAAACACCATATATTTT.